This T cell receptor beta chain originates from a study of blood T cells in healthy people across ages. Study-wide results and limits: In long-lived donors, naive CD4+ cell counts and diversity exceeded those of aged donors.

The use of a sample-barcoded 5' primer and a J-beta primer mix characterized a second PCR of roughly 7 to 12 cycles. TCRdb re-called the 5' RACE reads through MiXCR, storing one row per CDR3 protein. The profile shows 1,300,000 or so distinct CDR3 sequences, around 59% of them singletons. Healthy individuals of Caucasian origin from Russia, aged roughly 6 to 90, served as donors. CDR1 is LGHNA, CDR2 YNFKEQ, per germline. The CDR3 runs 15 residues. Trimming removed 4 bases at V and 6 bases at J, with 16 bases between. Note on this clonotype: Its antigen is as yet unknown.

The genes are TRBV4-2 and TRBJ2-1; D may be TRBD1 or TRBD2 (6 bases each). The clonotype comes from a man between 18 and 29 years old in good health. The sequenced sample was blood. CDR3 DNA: TGTGCCAGCAGCCGGGGGGCGACAGGTATCAATGAGCAGTTCTTC. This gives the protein CASSRGATGINEQFF.